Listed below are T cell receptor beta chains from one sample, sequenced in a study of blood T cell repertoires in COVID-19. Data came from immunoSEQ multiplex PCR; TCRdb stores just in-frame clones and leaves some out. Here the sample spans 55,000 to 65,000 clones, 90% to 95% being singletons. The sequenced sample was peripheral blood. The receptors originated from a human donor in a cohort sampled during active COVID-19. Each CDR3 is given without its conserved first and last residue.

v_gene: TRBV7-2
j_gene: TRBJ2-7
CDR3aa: ASSSVSGGRYEQY

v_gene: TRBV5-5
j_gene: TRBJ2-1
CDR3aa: ASSRTPGLAMGRGNEQF

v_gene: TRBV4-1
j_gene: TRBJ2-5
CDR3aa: ASSFSSGNQETQY

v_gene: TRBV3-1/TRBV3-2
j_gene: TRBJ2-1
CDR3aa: ASSQDRTGSLNEQF

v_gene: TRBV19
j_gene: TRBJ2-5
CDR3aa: ASRDRMETQY

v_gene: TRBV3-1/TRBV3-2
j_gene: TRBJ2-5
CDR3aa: ASRGLAGGRFQETQY

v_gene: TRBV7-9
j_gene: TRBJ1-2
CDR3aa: ASSLGGVTVPRGPGYT

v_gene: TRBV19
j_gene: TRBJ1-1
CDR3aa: ASSMSQGVRGKAF

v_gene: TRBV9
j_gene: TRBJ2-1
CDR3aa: ASSVGQGAHEQF

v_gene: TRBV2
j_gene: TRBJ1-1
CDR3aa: ASVRQGVGTEAF

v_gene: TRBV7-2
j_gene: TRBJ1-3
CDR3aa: ASSFVAGGPGNTIY

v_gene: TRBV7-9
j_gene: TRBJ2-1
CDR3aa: ASSFSNEQF

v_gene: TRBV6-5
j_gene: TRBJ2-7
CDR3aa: ASSWTPGQGPYEQY

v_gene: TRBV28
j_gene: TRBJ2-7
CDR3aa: ASRAGLAGGAYEQY

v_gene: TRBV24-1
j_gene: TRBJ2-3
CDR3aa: ATSVGGQSDTQY

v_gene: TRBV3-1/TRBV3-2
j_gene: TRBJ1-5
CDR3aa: ASSRDRESGNQPQH

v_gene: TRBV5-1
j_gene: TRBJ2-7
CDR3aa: ASSSGGSYEQY

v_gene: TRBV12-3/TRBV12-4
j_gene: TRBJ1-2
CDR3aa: ASSFFPDGYT

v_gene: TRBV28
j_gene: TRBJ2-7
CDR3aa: ASSLFRDTSYEQY

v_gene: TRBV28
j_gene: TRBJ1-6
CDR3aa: ASSFGQGNSPLH

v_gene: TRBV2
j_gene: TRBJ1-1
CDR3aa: ASSFTGATEAF

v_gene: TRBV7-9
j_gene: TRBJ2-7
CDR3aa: ASSGGGGRAYEQY

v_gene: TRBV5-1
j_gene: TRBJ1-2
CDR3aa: ASSLDRGYGYT

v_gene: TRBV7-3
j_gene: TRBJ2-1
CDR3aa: ASSENRALGNEQF

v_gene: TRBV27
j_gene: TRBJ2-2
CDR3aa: ASSSGSSIGELF

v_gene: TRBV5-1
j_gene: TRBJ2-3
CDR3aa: ASSLARGYTQY

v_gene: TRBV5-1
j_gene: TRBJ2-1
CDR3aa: ASGTGTSADNEQF

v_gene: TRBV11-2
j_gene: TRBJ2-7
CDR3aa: ASSLLSGTVRGLGVEY

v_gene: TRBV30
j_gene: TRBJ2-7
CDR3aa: AWSPGTSVYEQY

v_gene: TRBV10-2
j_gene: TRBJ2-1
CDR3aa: ASSDLAAYNEQF

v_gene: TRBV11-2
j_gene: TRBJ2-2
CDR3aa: ASSLARLNTGELF

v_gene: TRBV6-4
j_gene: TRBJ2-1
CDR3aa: ASSAGTSAYNEQF

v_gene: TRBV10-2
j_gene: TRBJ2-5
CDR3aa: ASSELLAGGPQETQY

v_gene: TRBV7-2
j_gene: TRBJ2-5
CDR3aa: ASSLANFQETQY

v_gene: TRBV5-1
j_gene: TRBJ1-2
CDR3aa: ASSLTANYGYT

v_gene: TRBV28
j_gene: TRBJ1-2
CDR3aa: ASSLEAPWGYT

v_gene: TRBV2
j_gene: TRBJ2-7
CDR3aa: ASKRDSYEQY

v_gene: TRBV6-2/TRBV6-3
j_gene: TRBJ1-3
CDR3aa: ASSPGGGNTIY

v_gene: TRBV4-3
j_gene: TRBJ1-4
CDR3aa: ASSQAETNEKLF

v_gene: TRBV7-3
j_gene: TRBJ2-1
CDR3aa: ASSRTGGGYNEQF

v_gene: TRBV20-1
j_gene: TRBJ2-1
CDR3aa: SASFPRSGVYNEQF

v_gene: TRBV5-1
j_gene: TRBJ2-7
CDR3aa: ASSGGGLSYEQY

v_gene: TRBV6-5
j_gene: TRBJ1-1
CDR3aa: ASSQPGGGPTF

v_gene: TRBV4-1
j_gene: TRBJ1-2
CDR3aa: ASSQGEGYGYT

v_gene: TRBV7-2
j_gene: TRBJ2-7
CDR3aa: ASSLRQGYEQY

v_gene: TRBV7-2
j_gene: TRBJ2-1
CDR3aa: ASSFRDRGRGEQF

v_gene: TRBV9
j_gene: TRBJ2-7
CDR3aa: ASSVVAGAHEQY

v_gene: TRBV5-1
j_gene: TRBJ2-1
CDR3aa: ASSLTGPPYNEQF

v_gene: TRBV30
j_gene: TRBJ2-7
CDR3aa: AWSVAASGEQY

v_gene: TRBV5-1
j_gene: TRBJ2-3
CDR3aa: ASGGLAGGSSTDTQY

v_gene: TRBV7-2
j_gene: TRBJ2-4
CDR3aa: ASSPLLLNIQY

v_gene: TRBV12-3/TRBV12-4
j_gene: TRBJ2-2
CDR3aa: ASSSQGLGELF

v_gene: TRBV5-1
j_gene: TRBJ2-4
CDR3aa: ASSHPQGRAIIQY

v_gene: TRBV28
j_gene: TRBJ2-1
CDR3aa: ASGNWGERYNEQF

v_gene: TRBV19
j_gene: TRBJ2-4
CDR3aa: ASSIDAGAAKNIQY